Following are 2 T cell receptor beta chains from one sample sequenced in a study of blood T cell repertoires in COVID-19. Sequencing used immunoSEQ multiplex PCR; TCRdb keeps in-frame clones, though not all of them. The data hold more than 110,000 clones, with roughly 90% observed a single time. The sequencing sample was made of peripheral blood. These TCRs come from a man over 45 with active or convalescent COVID-19.

V and J are TRBV2 and TRBJ1-2, with D perhaps TRBD1 (6 bases). In germline, CDR1 is SNHLY, CDR2 FYNNEI. V shed 6 bases and J shed 0 bases, with 11 bases lying between them. There are 14 residues in the CDR3. CDR3 region: CASSWTDSNYGYTF. CDR3 coding DNA: TGTGCCAGCAGCTGGACAGATTCTAACTATGGCTACACCTTC.

The chain has TRBV28 and TRBJ2-3; 11 bases are a match to TRBD2. CDR1 is MDHEN, CDR2 SYDVKM, per germline. The CDR3 totals 16 residues. The V segment lost 6 bases and the J segment 4 bases; nucleotides outside the gene matches: 9. The CDR3: CASRATSGSRPDTQYF. CDR3 sequence (DNA): TGTGCCAGCAGAGCAACTAGCGGGAGTCGGCCAGATACGCAGTATTTT. The full variable domain, completed using reference TRBV28 and TRBJ2-3, is DVKVTQSSRYLVKRTGEKVFLECVQDMDHENMFWYRQDPGLGLRLIYFSYDVKMKEKGDIPEGYSVSREKKERFSLILESASTNQTSMYLCASRATSGSRPDTQYFGPGTRLTVL.